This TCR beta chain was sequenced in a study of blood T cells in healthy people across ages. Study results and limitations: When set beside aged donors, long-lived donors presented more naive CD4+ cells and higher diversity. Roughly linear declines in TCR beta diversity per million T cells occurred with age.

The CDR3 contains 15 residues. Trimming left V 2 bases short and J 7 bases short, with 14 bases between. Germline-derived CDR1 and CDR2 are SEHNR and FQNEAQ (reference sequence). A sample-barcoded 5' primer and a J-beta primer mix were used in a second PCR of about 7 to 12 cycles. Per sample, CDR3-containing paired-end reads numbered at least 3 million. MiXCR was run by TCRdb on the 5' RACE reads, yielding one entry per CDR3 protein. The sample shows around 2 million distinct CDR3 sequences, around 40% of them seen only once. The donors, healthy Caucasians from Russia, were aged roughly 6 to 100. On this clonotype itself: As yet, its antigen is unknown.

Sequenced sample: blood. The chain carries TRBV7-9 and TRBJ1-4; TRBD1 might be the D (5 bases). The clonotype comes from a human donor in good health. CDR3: CASSLSYRSSEKLFF. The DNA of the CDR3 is TGTGCCAGCAGCTTAAGTTACAGGTCCTCTGAAAAACTGTTTTTT.